This T cell receptor beta chain comes out of a study of shared clonotypes between healthy human individuals. Profiled with immunoSEQ multiplex PCR; TCRdb holds only in-frame clones, not every one. The sample has approximately 1,000,000 clones, approximately 80% seen once. This CDR3 has 14 amino acids. The germline V and J ends were trimmed by 5 bases and 5 bases, with 16 bases remaining between them. From germline, CDR1 is SEHNR and CDR2 FQNEAQ (reference sequence). The sequence was obtained from a young man in good health. Some clones in this sample may be carry-over from other donors' samples. This rearrangement joins TRBV7-9 to TRBJ2-7; no reliable D call. The sequencing input was memory CD4+ T cells from PBMCs. The subset: CD45RA-negative fraction. CDR3 in amino acids: CASSPSTYPDEQYF. The CDR3 DNA sequence: TGTGCCAGCAGCCCTTCGACCTATCCCGACGAGCAGTACTTC.